This TCR beta chain is from a study of shared clonotypes between healthy human individuals. The wider study: Sampling drew on donors who were a couple of women and a few men aged 18 to 49.

Assay execution proceeded at the deep level. Spread over ten immunoSEQ deep assay plates, unsorted PBMC DNA underwent sequencing. Clones were read by immunoSEQ multiplex PCR, and TCRdb kept only the in-frame ones, dropping some. This table has about 470,000 clones, 70% to 80% appearing once. A word on this clone: Additional DNA sequences in this sample encode the identical CDR3.

The germline V and J ends were trimmed by 0 bases and 6 bases, with 11 bases remaining between them. The CDR3 extends over 14 amino acids. Germline values: CDR1 SGHRS, CDR2 YFSETQ. This clonotype was sampled from a woman in her thirties or forties in good health. Some clones in this sample may be carry-over from other donors' samples. The chain couples TRBV5-1 to TRBJ2-3, with D possibly matching TRBD1 (6 bases). The sample taken for sequencing was PBMCs. The CDR3 loop reads CASSLGQGSDTQYF. CDR3 sequence (DNA): TGCGCCAGCAGCTTGGGGCAGGGGTCGGATACGCAGTATTTT.